This note documents a single T cell receptor beta chain sequence. Its antigen is unknown. The donors were members of the validation cohort comprising some 130 subjects, separate from the roughly 730-subject first cohort. The CDR3 covers 15 residues. Germline-derived CDR1 and CDR2 are MNHNS and SASEGT. V lost 1 base, J lost 0 bases, and 7 bases lay in between. The sample belongs to a study of cytomegalovirus exposure and HLA in healthy donors. Study-wide results and limits: Most TCR sequences were seen very rarely across donors, but some public TCRs occurred in many. The study labeled more than 150 TCR beta chains cytomegalovirus-associated. A classifier reportedly called cytomegalovirus status with high sensitivity and specificity.

Sequencing used immunoSEQ multiplex PCR; TCRdb keeps in-frame clones, though not all of them. The table includes under 100,000 clones, approximately 96% detected once. The source material was PBMCs. The chain has TRBV6-1 and TRBJ1-3; unclear D gene. This clonotype was obtained from a woman between 18 and 30 years old in good health and CMV-seronegative. CDR3 protein: CASSEVQDSGNTIYF. The CDR3 region has the DNA TGTGCCAGCAGTGAAGTTCAGGACTCTGGAAACACCATATATTTT.